This TCR beta chain was captured by sequencing in a study of cytomegalovirus exposure and HLA in healthy donors (dated by TCRdb to 2015 to 2018). Broadly, across the study: An earlier analysis of 587 of the donors reported about 300 Gb of sequence data and 95 million to 140 million unique TCR beta sequences obtained from some 200 million T cells. Every repertoire in the discovery cohort had been generated on one and the same sequencing platform. To predict cytomegalovirus infection status, the study brought together high-throughput TCR immunosequencing, statistical association of individual TCRs with disease status, and machine learning. Among the 398 genotyped donors, approximately 81% belonged to the genetic ancestry cluster associated with self-reported Caucasian donors. The T cell repertoires of 666 subjects were profiled by immunosequencing and related to cytomegalovirus serostatus. To decide whether each TCR beta V gene segment behaved as functional or pseudogenic, an earlier analysis of nearly 600 of the donors relied on high-throughput TCR beta sequencing. A separate validation cohort of roughly 110 different subjects was used in addition to the 666-subject first cohort. In a later genetic analysis, genome-wide SNP genotypes for about 65% of the roughly 700 donors were used, and that subset was treated as a discovery cohort. Donor age, sex, ethnicity and CMV serostatus were compiled alongside the repertoire data. Because of strong linkage in the cohort, a handful of DR-DQ haplotypes were treated as single units for association and clustering. An early release covering around 630 HLA-typed donors comprised 250 to 350 gigabases of sequencing data and roughly 86 million unique TCR sequences. The study was designed to test whether signatures of past pathogen exposure could be identified by cataloging public T cell receptors. In the later analysis, no new phenotypic data were used to find candidate immune exposures; instead, reliance was placed on TCR beta sequences and their occurrence across donors. A later analysis re-analyzed previously published TCR beta repertoires from several hundred donors and added high-resolution HLA genotyping to study TCR occurrence patterns. HLA typing included class I and class II loci at four-digit resolution. Across 398 genotyped donors of the cohort, an average of 235,054 unique TCR beta nucleotide sequences per donor were sequenced, and roughly 17% of those sequences were non-productive. Typing coverage differed by locus: A, B, C, DRB1 and DQB1 were typed in about 629-630 donors, DQA1 in about 550, DPA1 in nearly 610, and DPB1 in around 440.

Including the terminal cysteine and phenylalanine, the CDR3 comprises 20 residues. CDR3 DNA is the only sequence kept; it has 60 bases, read in frame from the first base. Trimming removed 0 bases from V and 0 bases from J; the gene matches leave 7 bases unexplained. In total, approximately 690 healthy bone marrow donors made up the cohort. All cohort members were sampled while nominally healthy, although unrecorded immune exposures were likely present. The donor was CMV seropositive and belonged to the group of more than 250 seropositive cohort members. Every donor gave a peripheral blood sample, and the peripheral blood mononuclear cells from that sample were used for TCR beta sequencing. The Qiagen DNeasy Blood Extraction Kit was used to extract genomic DNA from the blood cell samples. The library was built by means of the immunoSEQ multiplex PCR assay. The multiplex PCR relied on a mix of 60 forward primers for TCR Vbeta segments and 13 reverse primers for TCR Jbeta segments. The CDR3 region of rearranged TCR beta genes was amplified from genomic DNA by a multiplex PCR assay. The Illumina HiSeq System was used to sequence the amplified TCR beta libraries as 87-base-pair reads. The study's processing was this. In a later analysis, roughly 80 million unique TCR beta chains were counted across the 500 to 850 repertoires, and roughly 11 million of these chains were shared by at least two donors. Raw reads were error-corrected and collapsed into unique sequences by a nearest-neighbor algorithm in which closely related sequences were merged to remove PCR and sequencing errors. V, D and J gene segments were assigned by aligning CDR3 sequences to IMGT reference sequences. For a sequence to be retained, at least a six-nucleotide match to both a V gene segment and a J gene segment was required. Rearrangements were classified as productive when the CDR3 lacked stop codons and remained in frame with V and J, and all other rearrangements were classified as non-productive. CDR3 was defined according to IMGT convention as the region running from the second conserved V-encoded cysteine to the conserved J-encoded phenylalanine. The earlier analysis of about 560 of the donors excluded any sequence lacking an unambiguous match to a single V gene segment. In an earlier analysis of 587 of the donors, a V segment was called functional when productive rearrangements were above 56.7%, and segregating when the standard deviation between donors exceeded 5%. A statistical classification framework was built for diagnosing cytomegalovirus status from the catalog of TCR beta chain sequences. In a later analysis, V and J genes were assigned by comparing TCR nucleotide sequences against IMGT/GENE-DB human TR gene sequences. A later analysis assigned CDR3 sequences and most-parsimonious VDJ recombination scenarios with the TCRdist pipeline. A later analysis defined each TCR beta chain by its CDR3 amino acid sequence plus V-gene family, and excluded reads lacking a unique V-gene family. To address suspected cross-contamination and a sequencing artifact, a later analysis removed 450 to 700 highly shared, low-generation-probability nucleotide sequences. For each public chain, a later analysis derived a clonal expansion index from normalized ranks of inferred template counts within each repertoire. In a later analysis, generation probabilities were computed with a VDJ recombination model fitted to out-of-frame rearrangements, and the resulting probabilities were checked against IGoR. A later analysis scored TCR-TCR, TCR-HLA and TCR-CMV co-occurrence with hypergeometric tests, applying a repertoire-size bias correction to TCR pairs. To estimate false discovery rates, a later analysis permuted the HLA or CMV assignments 20 times. In a later analysis, co-occurring TCRs were grouped using DBSCAN, and TCRdist sequence similarity was added for clustering within HLA-allele-positive subsets. For co-occurrence clustering, repertoires with fewer than 30,000 or more than 120,000 public chains were excluded, along with 5 or 6 repertoires with anomalous nucleotide sharing. TCRdb carries this immuneACCESS record with in-frame sequences only. Its versions omit some clonotypes, under half of them owing to an unresolved V gene in the studies checked, with the rest unexplained. That table furnishes V, J and clone size, whereas the DNA furnished D and trimming. This sample lists about 110,000 clones; around 80% were detected once. Of the sample, around 6.4% is held by the ten largest clones.

Details on this clone: Its specific antigen is unknown. No base qualities exist here, and no much larger clone lies one base off it.

What the authors observed across the whole study: Because counts were too low, roughly 17 rarely observed V segments, including chromosome 9 orphons, were left out of the earlier analysis of approximately 580 of the donors. When HLA alleles, especially DR and DQ, strongly co-occurred, attributing TCR associations to individual alleles was difficult. Linkage disequilibrium might explain the correlated functional status among segregating V segments, but an unknown experimental factor could not be ruled out. Presence/absence analyses assumed roughly uniform sequencing depth across donors, an assumption that may not hold. The only immune exposure information available for the cohort was CMV serostatus. A further reported finding was that TCR beta sequences accurately predicted the HLA-A and HLA-B alleles for most subjects in the first cohort. Specific HLA alleles were associated with more than 15,000 TCR beta sequences at a false discovery rate of 0.05 in a later analysis. In a later analysis, TCR association rates were found to vary across HLA loci, with the most associated TCRs seen for DRB1 alleles and the fewest for HLA-C alleles. According to a later analysis, parvovirus B19, influenza, CMV and Epstein-Barr virus appeared linked to several top co-occurrence clusters. The authors suggested that the approach could potentially be extended to other disease states and immunological phenotypes. While some public TCRs were present in many individuals, most TCR sequences turned up only very rarely across donors. A group of highly shared sequence variants was considered likely to be a technical artifact of the sequencing pipeline. According to a later genetic analysis, donors in an Asian-associated ancestry cluster had fewer N-insertions in productive TCRs than the roughly 670-donor mean. A total of 150 or so TCR beta chains were listed by the study as associated with cytomegalovirus. Some IMGT-functional V segments, including TRBV6-2 and TRBV6-3, could not be told apart with the 87-base-pair reads, so those segments were excluded. This cohort had only TCR beta chains sequenced, and the lack of alpha or paired-chain data limited which features could be detected. An earlier analysis of approximately 540 of the donors showed that most TCR beta V segments appeared in productive rearrangements either about 90% or about 30% of the time, which broadly matched IMGT annotations. In vitro tests confirmed that three of the cytomegalovirus-associated TCR beta chains recognize cytomegalovirus antigens. An association between a missense DCLRE1C variant and V-gene and J-gene trimming of TCR beta chains was found in a later genetic analysis and replicated in an independent cohort. Because HLA typing was unavailable for some donors at each locus, only the typed subset was used in association tests. According to a later analysis, most CMV-associated TCR beta chains appeared to be HLA-restricted, and the HLA associations seemed to be driven largely by CMV exposure. The classifier was reported to diagnose cytomegalovirus status with high specificity and sensitivity in both the original and validation cohorts. A later analysis found that HLA-associated TCR beta chains were more clonally expanded and had lower generation probabilities than equally common non-associated chains.

Sequencing was carried out using PBMCs. The chain links TRBV5-3 with TRBJ2-1; TRBD2 aligns with 15 central bases. TRBV5-3 carries the ORF label, with uncertain function. The TCR comes from a woman in her fifties or sixties in good health and CMV-seropositive. Read as DNA, the sequence is TGTGCCAGAAGCTTGGGCTTTGGACTAGCGGGGGGGAGCTCCTACAATGAGCAGTTCTTC. Its product reads: CARSLGFGLAGGSSYNEQFF.